The 22 T cell receptor beta chains in this list originate from one sample, sequenced in a study of OX40 agonist ivuxolimab in advanced cancers. Generated by immunoSEQ multiplex PCR, the TCRdb table keeps only in-frame clones and is missing some. Among 25,000 to 35,000 clones listed, 65% to 85% were seen once. The sample in question was CD4+ or CD8+ T cells sorted from blood, obtained in a trial of the OX40 agonist ivuxolimab. Every receptor here comes from an adult with an advanced solid tumor such as melanoma, head and neck, liver or kidney cancer.

This clone came up many times. The chain employs TRBV28 and TRBJ1-1; D not certain. The CDR3 extends over 13 amino acids. Germline V gene lookup returns CDR1 MDHEN and CDR2 SYDVKM. Trimming pared 7 bases from V and 0 bases from J, leaving 9 bases between. The CDR3 DNA reads as TGTGCCAGCATTGATAGGGTGAACACTGAAGCTTTCTTT. It yields the protein CASIDRVNTEAFF.

This clone was counted between two and nine times. The rearrangement joins TRBV19 to TRBJ1-3; D is undetermined. V dropped 9 bases and J dropped 2 bases, with 14 bases sitting between them. The germline gives CDR1 LNHDA, CDR2 SQIVND (reference sequence). The CDR3 consists of 14 residues. The CDR3 loop is CASAIIGTGNTIYF. The DNA for the CDR3 is TGTGCCAGCGCCATAATAGGGACTGGAAACACCATATATTTT.

This clone was recorded once. J is TRBJ2-3 and V is TRBV6-4; D remains unclear. Trimming took off 4 bases at V and 6 bases at J, with 11 bases between the two ends. In germline, CDR1 is MRHNA, CDR2 SNTAGT. The CDR3 loop spans 13 amino acids. This CDR3 is CASSGGMGDTQYF. The CDR3 DNA reads TGTGCCAGCAGTGGGGGTATGGGGGATACGCAGTATTTT.

V gene TRBV5-1 combines with J gene TRBJ2-3; 9 bases map to TRBD2. Germline CDR1 is SGHRS and CDR2 is YFSETQ. Losses at the gene ends were 1 base for V and 1 base for J; bases not matched to a gene: 7. The CDR3 length is 17 residues. CDR3 region: CASSLLNSGSGTDTQYF. The DNA for the CDR3 is TGCGCCAGCAGCTTGCTTAATAGCGGGAGTGGCACAGATACGCAGTATTTT.

The genes are TRBV7-9 and TRBJ1-4; 9 bases are a match to TRBD1. Trimming at V came to 5 bases and at J to 4 bases, leaving 2 bases not matched to a gene. CDR1 is SEHNR and CDR2 is FQNEAQ in the germline V gene (reference sequence). CDR3 length: 14 amino acids. The CDR3: CASSPGQGNEKLFF. The CDR3 nucleotides read TGTGCCAGCAGCCCGGGACAGGGTAATGAAAAACTGTTTTTT.

The J gene is TRBJ1-5, the V gene TRBV6-6; D is possibly TRBD1 (6 bases). Germline lookup yields CDR1 MNHNY and CDR2 SVGAGI (reference sequence). The CDR3 length is 13 residues. Trimming shortened V by 7 bases and J by 5 bases, and 12 bases separated the two germline ends. The CDR3 protein is CASTWGADQPQHF. CDR3 DNA sequence: TGTGCCAGCACATGGGGGGCGGATCAGCCCCAGCATTTT.

The chain joins TRBV15 to TRBJ2-7, with D perhaps matching TRBD2 (5 bases). Germline CDR1 and CDR2: LNHNV and YYDKDF (reference sequence). Trimming removed 4 bases from V and 7 bases from J, with 17 bases in between. The CDR3 has 14 amino acids. CDR3: CATSIGLARGEQYF. The DNA of the CDR3 is TGTGCCACCAGCATTGGATTGGCCCGAGGGGAGCAGTACTTC.

The chain links TRBV7-8 to TRBJ1-2; unclear D gene. V shed 3 bases and J shed 3 bases, with 8 bases lying between them. CDR3 length: 13 amino acids. Germline loops: CDR1 SGHVS, CDR2 FQNEAQ. This chain's CDR3 is CASSFGQDYGYTF. CDR3 sequence (DNA): TGTGCCAGCAGCTTTGGCCAAGACTATGGCTACACCTTC.

The V and J genes are TRBV18 and TRBJ2-1; 8 bases map to TRBD2. With V trimmed by 6 bases and J by 5 bases, 6 bases remained unmatched. Germline CDR1 reads KGHSH; CDR2 reads LQKENI. The CDR3 covers 14 residues. The chain's CDR3 is CASSRAGAHNEQFF. The CDR3 DNA reads TGTGCCAGCTCGCGAGCGGGAGCCCACAATGAGCAGTTCTTC. Looking up the rest from reference TRBV18 and TRBJ2-1 gives the full variable domain: NAGVMQNPRHLVRRRGQEARLRCSPMKGHSHVYWYRQLPEEGLKFMVYLQKENIIDESGMPKERFSAEFPKEGPSILRIQQVVRGDSAAYFCASSRAGAHNEQFFGPGTRLTVL.

V gene TRBV5-1 combines with J gene TRBJ2-5; tentatively, D is TRBD2 (7 bases). The germline gives CDR1 SGHRS, CDR2 YFSETQ. Trimming stripped 2 bases from V and 5 bases from J, with 10 bases between. This CDR3 is built from 13 residues. The CDR3 region is CASSLQGGETQYF. DNA of the CDR3: TGCGCCAGCAGCTTACAGGGAGGGGAGACCCAGTACTTC.

Only one count was recorded for this clone. CDR3 residues: CASSAAGGQGLDTQYF. The DNA of the CDR3 is TGTGCCAGCAGCGCCGCCGGGGGACAGGGGTTGGATACGCAGTATTTT. The chain employs TRBV9 and TRBJ2-3; TRBD1 matches 10 bases. From germline, CDR1 is SGDLS and CDR2 YYNGEE. The CDR3 sequence is 16 residues long. Unmatched junction bases numbered 10, after V lost 3 bases and J lost 6 bases.

In this sample, this clone turned up once. The chain joins TRBV9 to TRBJ2-2, with TRBD2 matching over 9 bases. CDR3 length equals 17 residues. V trimming: 0 bases; J trimming: 5 bases; junction bases outside the gene matches: 8. CDR1 and CDR2 from the germline V gene are SGDLS and YYNGEE. The CDR3, as DNA: TGTGCCAGCAGCGTAGTAGCTACTAGCGGGCGTACCGGGGAGCTGTTTTTT. Translation: CASSVVATSGRTGELFF.

This chain joins TRBV2 and TRBJ2-3; D ambiguous. V was cut by 11 bases and J by 6 bases, with 15 bases left in between. Germline CDR1 SNHLY, CDR2 FYNNEI. The CDR3 loop spans 12 amino acids. The CDR3 loop reads CARVTQSDTQYF. CDR3 sequence (DNA): TGTGCCCGCGTCACCCAGTCGGATACGCAGTATTTT.

The V gene is TRBV7-9, the J gene TRBJ2-7; unclear D gene. Deletions cut 5 bases from V and 4 bases from J, with 12 bases between. Germline V CDR1 and CDR2: SEHNR, FQNEAQ (reference sequence). The CDR3 totals 13 residues. In DNA form, the CDR3 reads TGTGCCAGCAGCCCGGTACAAGGGTACGAGCAGTACTTC. Encoded protein: CASSPVQGYEQYF.

This clone was recorded at least ten times. The chain couples TRBV7-9 to TRBJ2-1, with TRBD2 identical over 7 bases. The CDR3 runs to 15 residues. CDR1 and CDR2 from the germline V gene are SEHNR and FQNEAQ (reference sequence). V gave up 0 bases and J gave up 7 bases; unmatched junction bases: 6. CDR3 protein: CASSLASGRLNEQFF. The DNA of the CDR3 is TGTGCCAGCAGCTTAGCTAGCGGGCGGCTTAATGAGCAGTTCTTC.

This chain links TRBV4-1 with TRBJ1-4; D may be TRBD1 (5 bases). There are 13 residues in the CDR3. V was pared by 0 bases and J by 11 bases, with 10 bases between. Germline values: CDR1 MGHRA, CDR2 YSYEKL. The DNA of the CDR3 is TGCGCCAGCAGCCAAGAGGGGGAGTGGAAACTGTTTTTT. It codes for CASSQEGEWKLFF.

The chain uses TRBV4-3 and TRBJ1-2, with 10 positions matching TRBD1. The CDR3 loop spans 14 amino acids. The V gene end was trimmed by 6 bases and the J gene end by 6 bases; junction bases not matched to a gene: 7. Germline V gives CDR1 LGHNA, CDR2 YSLEER. DNA of the CDR3: TGCGCCAGCAGGCCCGGGACAGGGGTCGATGGCTACACCTTC. Translated: CASRPGTGVDGYTF.

This clone was recorded once. The J gene is TRBJ2-3, the V gene TRBV28, with D possibly being TRBD2 (5 bases). V lost 5 bases to trimming and J lost 1 base, with 13 bases between them. From germline, CDR1 is MDHEN and CDR2 SYDVKM. This CDR3 has 15 residues. CDR3 bases: TGTGCCAGCAGTCGGACTGGCGAAGGCACAGATACGCAGTATTTT. Its translation: CASSRTGEGTDTQYF. Supplemented by reference TRBV28 and TRBJ2-3, the full variable domain reads DVKVTQSSRYLVKRTGEKVFLECVQDMDHENMFWYRQDPGLGLRLIYFSYDVKMKEKGDIPEGYSVSREKKERFSLILESASTNQTSMYLCASSRTGEGTDTQYFGPGTRLTVL.

The J gene is TRBJ1-1, the V gene TRBV27; weak D call: TRBD1 (6 bases). This CDR3 is built from 14 residues. Trimming stripped 6 bases from V and 5 bases from J, with 16 bases between. The germline CDR1 and CDR2 sequences are MNHEY and SMNVEV (reference sequence). The CDR3 is CASSLNPGVTEAFF. CDR3 sequence (DNA): TGTGCCAGCAGCCTTAATCCAGGGGTTACTGAAGCTTTCTTT.

About this clone: Given a much more abundant clone one base away, this may be a read error. The chain links TRBV6-5 to TRBJ1-2; D is unclear. Trimming pared 5 bases from V and 1 base from J, leaving 2 bases between. The germline gives CDR1 MNHEY, CDR2 SVGAGI. CDR3 length: 11 residues. The CDR3 nucleotides read TGTGCCAGCAGTCTTAACTATGGCTACACCTTC. Translated: CASSLNYGYTF.

The genes are TRBV4-1 and TRBJ1-1, with D maybe TRBD1 (5 bases). Germline loops: CDR1 MGHRA, CDR2 YSYEKL. The ends were cut back, 3 bases at V and 4 bases at J, with 12 bases in the middle. The CDR3 sequence is 14 residues long. The CDR3 sequence is CASSHRALSTEAFF. CDR3 bases: TGCGCCAGCAGCCACAGGGCCCTGAGCACTGAAGCTTTCTTT.

V is TRBV5-2 and J is TRBJ1-2. TRBV5-2 is a pseudogene segment. The CDR3 contains 13 residues. CDR3 nucleotides: TGTGCCAGCAAAGTACGAAAGACCTATGGCTACACCTTC. This codes for CASKVRKTYGYTF.